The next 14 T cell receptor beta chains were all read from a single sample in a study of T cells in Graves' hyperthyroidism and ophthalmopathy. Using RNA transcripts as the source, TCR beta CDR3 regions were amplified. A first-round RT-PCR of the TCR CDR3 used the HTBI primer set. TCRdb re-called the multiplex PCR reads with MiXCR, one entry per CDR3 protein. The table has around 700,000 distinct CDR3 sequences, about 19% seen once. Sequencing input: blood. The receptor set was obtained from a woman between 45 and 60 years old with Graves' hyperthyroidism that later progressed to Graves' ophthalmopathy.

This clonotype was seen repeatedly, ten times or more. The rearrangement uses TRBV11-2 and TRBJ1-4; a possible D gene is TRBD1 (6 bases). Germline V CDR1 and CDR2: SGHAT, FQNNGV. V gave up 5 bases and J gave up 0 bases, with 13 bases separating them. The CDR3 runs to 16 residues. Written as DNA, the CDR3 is TGTGCCAGCAGCCCCCCCGCAGGGGCAACTAATGAAAAACTGTTTTTT. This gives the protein CASSPPAGATNEKLFF. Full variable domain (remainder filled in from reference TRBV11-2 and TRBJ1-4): EAGVAQSPRYKIIEKRQSVAFWCNPISGHATLYWYQQILGQGPKLLIQFQNNGVVDDSQLPKDRFSAERLKGVDSTLKIQPAKLEDSAVYLCASSPPAGATNEKLFFGSGTQLSVL.

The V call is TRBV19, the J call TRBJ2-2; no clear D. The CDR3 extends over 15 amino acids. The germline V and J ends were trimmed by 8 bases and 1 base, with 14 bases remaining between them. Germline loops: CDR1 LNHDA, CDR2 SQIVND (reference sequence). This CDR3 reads CASQIGPLNTGELFF. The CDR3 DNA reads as TGTGCCAGTCAAATCGGCCCACTGAACACCGGGGAGCTGTTTTTT.

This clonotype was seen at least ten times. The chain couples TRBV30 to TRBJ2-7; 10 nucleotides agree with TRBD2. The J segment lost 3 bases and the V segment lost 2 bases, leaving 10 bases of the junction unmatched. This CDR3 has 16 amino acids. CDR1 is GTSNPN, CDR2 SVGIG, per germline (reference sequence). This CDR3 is CAWSSTSSGGIYEQYF. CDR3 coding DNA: TGTGCCTGGAGTTCGACCTCTAGCGGGGGTATCTACGAGCAGTACTTC.

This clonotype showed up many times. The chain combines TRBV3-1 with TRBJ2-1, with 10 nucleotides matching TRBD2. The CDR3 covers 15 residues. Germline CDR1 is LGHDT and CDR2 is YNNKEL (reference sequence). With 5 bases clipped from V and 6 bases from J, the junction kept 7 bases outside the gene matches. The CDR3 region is CASSTLAGAPNEQFF. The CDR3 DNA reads TGTGCCAGCAGCACCCTAGCGGGGGCTCCCAATGAGCAGTTCTTC.

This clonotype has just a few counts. The CDR3 nucleotides read TGTGCCAGCAGCCCAAGATGGGGGCTAGGTTCACCCCTCCACTTT. It translates to CASSPRWGLGSPLHF. This chain joins TRBV27 and TRBJ1-6; D might be TRBD1 (6 bases). This CDR3 has 15 residues. The V end lost 6 bases, the J end lost 9 bases, and 18 bases lay between the germline ends. Germline V gene lookup returns CDR1 MNHEY and CDR2 SMNVEV (reference sequence).

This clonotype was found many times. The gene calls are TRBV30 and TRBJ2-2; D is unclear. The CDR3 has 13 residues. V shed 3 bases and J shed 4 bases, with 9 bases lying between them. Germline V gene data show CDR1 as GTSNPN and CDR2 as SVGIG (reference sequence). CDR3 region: CAWRDTLTGELFF. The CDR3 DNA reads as TGTGCCTGGAGAGACACACTCACCGGGGAGCTGTTTTTT.

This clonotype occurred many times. CDR3 in amino acids: CSARDIDSYVWNTEAFF. CDR3 nucleotides: TGCAGTGCTAGAGACATAGACAGTTATGTGTGGAACACTGAAGCTTTCTTT. The chain joins TRBV20-1 to TRBJ1-1, with a tentative D call TRBD1 (5 bases). This CDR3 is built from 17 residues. Trimming took 0 bases from V and 1 from J, leaving 18 bases between them. The germline V gene encodes CDR1 DFQATT and CDR2 SNEGSKA (reference sequence).

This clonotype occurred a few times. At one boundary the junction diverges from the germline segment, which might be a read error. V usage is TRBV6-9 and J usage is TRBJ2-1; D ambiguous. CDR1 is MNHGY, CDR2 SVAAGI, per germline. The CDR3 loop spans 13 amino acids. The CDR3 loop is CASSDSKYNEQFF. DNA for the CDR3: TGTGCCAGCAGTGATTCTAAATATAATGAGCAGTTCTTC.

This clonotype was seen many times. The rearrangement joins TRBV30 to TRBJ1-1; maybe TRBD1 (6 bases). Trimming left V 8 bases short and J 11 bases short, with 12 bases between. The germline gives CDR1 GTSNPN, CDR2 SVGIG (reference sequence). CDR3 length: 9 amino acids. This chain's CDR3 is CASTGFAFF. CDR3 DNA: TGTGCCAGCACAGGGTTCGCTTTCTTT. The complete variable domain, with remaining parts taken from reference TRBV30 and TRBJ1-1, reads SQTIHQWPATLVQPVGSPLSLECTVEGTSNPNLYWYRQAAGRGLQLLFYSVGIGQISSEVPQNLSASRPQDRQFILSSKKLLLSDSGFYLCASTGFAFFGQGTRLTVV.

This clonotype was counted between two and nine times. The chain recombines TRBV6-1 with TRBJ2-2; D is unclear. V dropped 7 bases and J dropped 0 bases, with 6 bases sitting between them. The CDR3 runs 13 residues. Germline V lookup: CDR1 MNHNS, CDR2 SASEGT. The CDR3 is CASMAANTGELFF. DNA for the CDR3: TGTGCCAGCATGGCGGCGAACACCGGGGAGCTGTTTTTT.

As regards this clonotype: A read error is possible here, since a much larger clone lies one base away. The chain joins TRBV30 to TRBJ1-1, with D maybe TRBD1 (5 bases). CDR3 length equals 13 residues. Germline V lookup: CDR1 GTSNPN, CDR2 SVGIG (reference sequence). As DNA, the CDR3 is TGTGCCTGGTTTAGGGGCATGAACACTGGAGCTTTCTTT. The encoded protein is CAWFRGMNTGAFF.

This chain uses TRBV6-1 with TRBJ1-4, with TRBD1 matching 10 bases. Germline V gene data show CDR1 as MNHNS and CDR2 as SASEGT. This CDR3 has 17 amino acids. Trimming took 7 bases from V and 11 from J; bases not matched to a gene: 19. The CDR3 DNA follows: TGTGCCAGCACCCGGACAGGGGGGGTGTTATCTTTTGAGAAACTGTTTTTT. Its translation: CASTRTGGVLSFEKLFF.

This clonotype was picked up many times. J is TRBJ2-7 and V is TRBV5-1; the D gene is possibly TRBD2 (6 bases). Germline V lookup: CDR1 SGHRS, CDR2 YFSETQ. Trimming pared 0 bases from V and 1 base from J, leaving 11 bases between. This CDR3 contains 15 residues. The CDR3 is CASSLALGGSYEQYF. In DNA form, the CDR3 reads TGCGCCAGCAGCTTGGCCCTTGGGGGGTCCTACGAGCAGTACTTC.

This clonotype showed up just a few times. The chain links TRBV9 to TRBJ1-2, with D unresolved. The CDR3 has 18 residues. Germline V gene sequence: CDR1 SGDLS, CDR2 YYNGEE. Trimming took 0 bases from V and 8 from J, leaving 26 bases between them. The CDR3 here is CASSVGILRNRDLRGYTF. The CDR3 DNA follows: TGTGCCAGCAGCGTAGGAATTCTTCGGAACCGCGACTTGAGGGGCTACACCTTC. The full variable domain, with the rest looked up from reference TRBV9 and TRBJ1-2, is DSGVTQTPKHLITATGQRVTLRCSPRSGDLSVYWYQQSLDQGLQFLIQYYNGEERAKGNILERFSAQQFPDLHSELNLSSLELGDSALYFCASSVGILRNRDLRGYTFGSGTRLTVV.